The next 8 T cell receptor beta chains were all read from a single sample in a study of beta chain features in type 1 diabetes. No antigen has been assigned to these receptors. Points from the study as a whole: Moderately but significantly shorter TCRB CDR3s were found in Type 1 diabetes patients in all four CD4+ subsets.

TCRB transcripts that were expressed got sequenced, as all of the isolated RNA had been reverse transcribed. Clones were sequenced by immunoSEQ multiplex PCR, and TCRdb holds only the in-frame ones, with some missing. Found here are about 370,000 clones, over 8.5% of them singletons; the top ten hold 0.45% to 0.65%. The sample was central memory CD4+ T cells from blood. These receptors originate from a man aged 25 to 40 with type 1 diabetes.

This chain joins TRBV2 and TRBJ1-2; no firm D call. V was shortened by 1 base and J by 4 bases, with 7 bases between the two germline ends. The CDR3 extends over 13 amino acids. Germline-derived CDR1 and CDR2 are SNHLY and FYNNEI. In nucleotides, the CDR3 is TGTGCCAGCAGTGAAGGGGTCGGCTATGGCTACACCTTC. Its protein is CASSEGVGYGYTF.

The V and J genes are TRBV5-5 and TRBJ2-3; no firm D call. Germline V CDR1 and CDR2: SGHKS, YYEKEE (reference sequence). The CDR3 totals 13 residues. Trimming removed 2 bases at V and 1 base at J, with 5 bases between. The CDR3 spells CASSLFRTDTQYF. CDR3 nucleotide sequence: TGTGCCAGCAGCTTATTTCGCACAGATACGCAGTATTTT.

The chain recombines TRBV5-1 with TRBJ1-1; no reliable D call. CDR1 and CDR2 from the germline V gene are SGHRS and YFSETQ. The CDR3 has 12 amino acids. The V end was cut by 5 bases, the J end by 5 bases, with 10 bases between. The CDR3 coding sequence is TGCGCCAGCAGTTTCGGACCTACTGAAGCTTTCTTT. Its protein is CASSFGPTEAFF.

The V call is TRBV19, the J call TRBJ1-1; D might be TRBD1 (5 bases). The V end was cut by 5 bases, the J end by 3 bases, with 16 bases between. Germline assignment: CDR1 LNHDA and CDR2 SQIVND (reference sequence). This CDR3 is 15 amino acids long. The CDR3: CASSSTGGWDTEAFF. The CDR3 DNA reads as TGTGCCAGTAGTTCCACCGGGGGGTGGGACACTGAAGCTTTCTTT.

There are many counts of this clone. J is TRBJ1-2 and V is TRBV18; 8 bases map to TRBD1. The CDR3 is 14 amino acids. Germline assignment: CDR1 KGHSH and CDR2 LQKENI. With V trimmed by 4 bases and J by 2 bases, 3 bases remained unmatched. The CDR3 protein is CASSRTGSNYGYTF. The CDR3 region has the DNA TGTGCCAGCTCACGGACAGGGAGCAACTATGGCTACACCTTC.

This clone was counted between two and nine times. The gene calls are TRBV7-9 and TRBJ2-1; 10 bases match TRBD2. The V gene end was trimmed by 4 bases and the J gene end by 6 bases; junction bases not matched to a gene: 6. The germline gives CDR1 SEHNR, CDR2 FQNEAQ (reference sequence). This CDR3 contains 15 residues. This chain's CDR3 is CASSSSGRMGNEQFF. The CDR3 coding sequence is TGTGCCAGCAGCTCTAGCGGGAGAATGGGCAATGAGCAGTTCTTC. Full variable domain (outside the CDR3, taken from reference TRBV7-9 and TRBJ2-1): DTGVSQNPRHKITKRGQNVTFRCDPISEHNRLYWYRQTLGQGPEFLTYFQNEAQLEKSRLLSDRFSAERPKGSFSTLEIQRTEQGDSAMYLCASSSSGRMGNEQFFGPGTRLTVL.

The sample holds a few counts of this clone. The chain joins TRBV4-2 to TRBJ2-2; D may be TRBD1 (5 bases). V gave up 4 bases and J gave up 2 bases, with 14 bases separating them. Germline V gene lookup returns CDR1 LGHNA and CDR2 YNFKEQ. This CDR3 has 16 amino acids. The CDR3 loop is CASSLGQGLNTGELFF. The CDR3 DNA is TGTGCCAGCAGCCTGGGGCAGGGCCTCAACACCGGGGAGCTGTTTTTT.

This clone was found a few times. DNA for the CDR3: TGTGCCAGCAGCGTGGCCTCTAGCGGGAGTACCGGGGAGCTGTTTTTT. Protein product: CASSVASSGSTGELFF. This chain links TRBV9 with TRBJ2-2, with 10 bases identical to TRBD2. J gave up 5 bases and V 2 bases, and 6 bases lay outside the gene matches. The CDR3 is made up of 16 amino acids. Germline values: CDR1 SGDLS, CDR2 YYNGEE.